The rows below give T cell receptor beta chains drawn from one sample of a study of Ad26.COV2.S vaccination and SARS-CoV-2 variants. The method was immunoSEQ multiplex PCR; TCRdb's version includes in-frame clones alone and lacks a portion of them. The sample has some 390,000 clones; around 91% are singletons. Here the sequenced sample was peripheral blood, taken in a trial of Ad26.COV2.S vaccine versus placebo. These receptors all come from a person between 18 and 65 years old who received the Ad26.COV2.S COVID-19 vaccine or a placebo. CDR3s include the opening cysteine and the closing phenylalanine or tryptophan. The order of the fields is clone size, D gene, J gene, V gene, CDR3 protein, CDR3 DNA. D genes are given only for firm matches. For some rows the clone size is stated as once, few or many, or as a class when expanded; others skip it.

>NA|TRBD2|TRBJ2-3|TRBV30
CAWSRTSGSTDTQYF
TGTGCCTGGAGTAGGACTAGCGGGAGCACAGATACGCAGTATTTT
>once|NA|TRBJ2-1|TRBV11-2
CASSLLGGVARRNEQFF
TGTGCCAGCAGCTTATTGGGAGGAGTAGCGCGGCGCAATGAGCAGTTCTTC
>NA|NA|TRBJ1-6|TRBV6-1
CASSEGVQIRNSPLHF
TGTGCCAGCAGTGAAGGGGTACAGATCCGTAATTCACCCCTCCACTTT
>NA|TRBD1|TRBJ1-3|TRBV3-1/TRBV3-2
CASSPGTGETIYF
TGTGCCAGCAGCCCCGGGACAGGGGAAACCATATATTTT
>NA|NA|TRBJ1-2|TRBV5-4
CASSLASVEGYTF
TGTGCCAGCAGCTTGGCCTCTGTGGAAGGCTACACCTTC
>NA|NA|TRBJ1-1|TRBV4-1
CASSQTGMNTEAFF
TGCGCCAGCAGCCAAACAGGGATGAACACTGAAGCTTTCTTT
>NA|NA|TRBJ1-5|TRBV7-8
CASSTATAVRSQHF
TGTGCCAGCAGCACGGCGACAGCCGTCAGGTCCCAGCATTTT
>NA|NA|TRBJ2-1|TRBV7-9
CASSPVGTWARHEQFF
TGTGCCAGCAGCCCAGTTGGGACCTGGGCGCGGCATGAGCAGTTCTTC
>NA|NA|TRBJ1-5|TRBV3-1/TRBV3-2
CASSQGAGGNQPQHF
TGTGCCAGCAGCCAAGGAGCAGGGGGCAATCAGCCCCAGCATTTT
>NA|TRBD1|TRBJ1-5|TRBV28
CASSISPRDSLTRSNQPQHF
TGTGCCAGCAGTATCTCACCCCGGGACAGCCTAACCCGTAGCAATCAGCCCCAGCATTTT
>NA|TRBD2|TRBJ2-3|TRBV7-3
CASSLRLAGDADTQYF
TGTGCCAGCAGCTTAAGACTAGCGGGAGATGCAGATACGCAGTATTTT
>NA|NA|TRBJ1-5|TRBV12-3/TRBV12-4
CASSLDYPQPQHF
TGTGCCAGCAGTTTGGACTATCCTCAGCCCCAGCATTTT
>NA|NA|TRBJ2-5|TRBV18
CASSLQETQYF
TGTGCCAGCTCACTCCAAGAGACCCAGTACTTC
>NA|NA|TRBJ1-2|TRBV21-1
CASSMIGRADHGYTF
TGTGCCAGCAGCATGATTGGGAGGGCGGACCATGGCTACACCTTC
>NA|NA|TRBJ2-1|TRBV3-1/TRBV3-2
CASSQQTSGNEQFF
TGTGCCAGCAGCCAACAAACCAGCGGGAATGAGCAGTTCTTC
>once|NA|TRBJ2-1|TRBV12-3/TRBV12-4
CASSFGNNEQFF
TGTGCCAGCAGTTTTGGGAACAATGAGCAGTTCTTC
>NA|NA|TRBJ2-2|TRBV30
CAWSEDLTGELFF
TGTGCCTGGAGCGAGGACCTCACCGGGGAGCTGTTTTTT
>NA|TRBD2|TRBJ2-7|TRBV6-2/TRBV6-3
CASSYSPGRELYEQYF
TGTGCCAGCAGTTACTCCCCGGGGAGGGAACTTTACGAGCAGTACTTC
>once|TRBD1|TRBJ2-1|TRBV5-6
CASSPWTGFNHEQFF
TGTGCCAGCAGCCCGTGGACAGGATTTAATCATGAGCAGTTCTTC
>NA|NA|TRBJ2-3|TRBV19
CASTDTDTQYF
TGTGCCAGTACCGACACAGATACGCAGTATTTT
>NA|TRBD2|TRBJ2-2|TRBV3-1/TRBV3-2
CASSLGLAGGPAGELFF
TGTGCCAGCAGCCTCGGACTAGCGGGAGGGCCCGCCGGGGAGCTGTTTTTT
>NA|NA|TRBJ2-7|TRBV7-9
CASSLILAEQYF
TGTGCCAGCAGCTTAATCCTAGCCGAGCAGTACTTC
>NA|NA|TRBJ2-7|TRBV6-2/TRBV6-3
CASSLGQSSYEQYF
TGTGCCAGCAGTCTCGGACAGAGCTCCTACGAGCAGTACTTC
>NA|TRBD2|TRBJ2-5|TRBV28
CASSFRRGEPQETQYF
TGTGCCAGCAGTTTCCGGCGGGGGGAACCCCAGGAGACCCAGTACTTC
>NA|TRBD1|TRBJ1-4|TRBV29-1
CSVGDRVWEKLFF
TGCAGCGTTGGAGACAGGGTTTGGGAAAAACTGTTTTTT
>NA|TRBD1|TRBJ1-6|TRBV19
CASTPQGAFSSPLHF
TGTGCCAGTACCCCACAGGGGGCTTTTAGTTCACCCCTCCACTTT
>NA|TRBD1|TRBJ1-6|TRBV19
CASSMTGGERGSPLHF
TGTGCCAGTAGTATGACAGGGGGGGAAAGGGGTTCACCCCTCCACTTT
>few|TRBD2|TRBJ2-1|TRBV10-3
CAIRNLAGSSYNEQFF
TGTGCCATTCGTAATTTAGCGGGTAGCTCCTACAATGAGCAGTTCTTC
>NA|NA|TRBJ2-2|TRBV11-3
CASSLGLTGELFF
TGTGCCAGCAGCTTAGGGTTGACCGGGGAGCTGTTTTTT
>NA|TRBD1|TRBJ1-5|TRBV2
CASSEGGDSRVSNQPQHF
TGTGCCAGCAGTGAAGGTGGGGACAGTCGGGTGAGCAATCAGCCCCAGCATTTT
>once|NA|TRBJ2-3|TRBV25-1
CASSDPAGADTQYF
TGTGCCAGCAGTGACCCGGCAGGGGCGGATACGCAGTATTTT
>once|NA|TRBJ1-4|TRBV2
CASRALPGQNNEKLFF
TGTGCCAGCAGAGCCCTCCCGGGGCAGAATAATGAAAAACTGTTTTTT
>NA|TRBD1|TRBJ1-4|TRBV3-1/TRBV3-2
CASSLSGTGREKLFF
TGTGCCAGCAGCTTATCCGGGACAGGGCGTGAAAAACTGTTTTTT
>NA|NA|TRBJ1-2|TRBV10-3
CAIADRSDYGYTF
TGTGCCATCGCTGACAGGTCTGACTATGGCTACACCTTC
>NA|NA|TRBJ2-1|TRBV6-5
CASSRNGGEQFF
TGTGCCAGCAGTCGGAACGGCGGGGAGCAGTTCTTC
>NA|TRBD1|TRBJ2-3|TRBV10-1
CASSGSTGSGTDTQYF
TGCGCCAGCAGTGGGTCGACAGGGAGTGGCACAGATACGCAGTATTTT
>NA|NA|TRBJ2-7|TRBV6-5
CASSSSSSSEQYF
TGTGCCAGCAGTTCTAGCAGTTCGTCCGAGCAGTACTTC
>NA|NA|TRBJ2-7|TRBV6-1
CASSEGTGLTRERF
TGTGCCAGCAGTGAAGGTACCGGACTCACTCGAGAGCGCTTC
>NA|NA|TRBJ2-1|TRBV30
CAWSVDGEAYNEQFF
TGTGCCTGGAGTGTAGACGGGGAAGCCTACAATGAGCAGTTCTTC
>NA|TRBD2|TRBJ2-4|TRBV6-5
CASSRTSGINIQYF
TGTGCCAGCAGTAGGACTAGCGGAATAAACATTCAGTACTTC
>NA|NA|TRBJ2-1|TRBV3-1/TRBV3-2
CASSQVWGEQFF
TGTGCCAGCAGCCAAGTTTGGGGTGAGCAGTTCTTC
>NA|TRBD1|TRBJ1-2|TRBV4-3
CASSQETGNYGYTF
TGCGCCAGCAGCCAAGAGACAGGGAACTATGGCTACACCTTC
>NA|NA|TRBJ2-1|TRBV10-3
CAISESVGFNNEQFF
TGTGCCATCAGTGAGTCTGTAGGGTTTAACAATGAGCAGTTCTTC
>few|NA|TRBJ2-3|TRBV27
CASAELDTQYF
TGTGCCAGTGCGGAGTTGGATACGCAGTATTTT
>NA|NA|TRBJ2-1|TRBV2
CASRSSGSSESYNEQFF
TGTGCCAGCAGATCATCAGGGAGTTCGGAATCCTACAATGAGCAGTTCTTC
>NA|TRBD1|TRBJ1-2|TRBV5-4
CASSLAGQNYYGYTF
TGTGCCAGCAGCTTAGCGGGACAGAACTACTATGGCTACACCTTC
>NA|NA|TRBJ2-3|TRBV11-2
CASSPEVLAEDTQYF
TGTGCCAGCAGCCCGGAGGTGTTAGCAGAAGATACGCAGTATTTT
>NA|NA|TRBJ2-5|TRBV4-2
CASSQGSLAQQETQYF
TGTGCCAGCAGCCAAGGGAGCCTAGCCCAACAAGAGACCCAGTACTTC
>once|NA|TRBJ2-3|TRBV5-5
CASSSSSGTDTQYF
TGTGCCAGCAGCTCCTCTAGCGGCACAGATACGCAGTATTTT
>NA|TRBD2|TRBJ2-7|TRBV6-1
CASSVWTSGSSYEQYF
TGTGCCAGCAGTGTCTGGACTAGCGGGAGTTCCTACGAGCAGTACTTC
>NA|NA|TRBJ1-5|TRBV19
CASSTGGGNQPQHF
TGTGCCAGTAGTACCGGCGGTGGGAATCAGCCCCAGCATTTT
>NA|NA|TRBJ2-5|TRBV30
CAWSVGSLQETQYF
TGTGCCTGGAGTGTAGGGAGTCTCCAAGAGACCCAGTACTTC
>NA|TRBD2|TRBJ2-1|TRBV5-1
CASSAGGLPRDEQFF
TGCGCCAGCAGCGCCGGGGGACTACCTCGTGATGAGCAGTTCTTC
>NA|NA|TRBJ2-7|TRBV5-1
CASSFDRSYEQYF
TGCGCCAGCAGCTTCGACAGGAGTTACGAGCAGTACTTC
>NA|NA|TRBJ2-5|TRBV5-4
CASSSDPKKTQYF
TGTGCCAGCAGCTCCGATCCTAAGAAGACCCAGTACTTC
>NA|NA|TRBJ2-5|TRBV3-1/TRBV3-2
CASSQGVLGGQETQYF
TGTGCCAGCAGCCAAGGTGTGCTGGGCGGACAAGAGACCCAGTACTTC
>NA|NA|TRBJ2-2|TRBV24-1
CATSARGTDPVPGELFF
TGTGCCACCAGTGCTCGGGGCACTGACCCAGTGCCCGGGGAGCTGTTTTTT